Below are 27 T cell receptor beta chains sequenced from a single sample in a study of early T cells in non-severe SARS-CoV-2 infection. Each CDR3 protein gets one entry after TCRdb re-called the 5' RACE reads with MiXCR. The profile covers just under 65,000 distinct CDR3 sequences, with roughly 9% appearing a single time and around an eighth taken by the ten largest. The specimen comprised whole blood, sampled at baseline. The receptors come from an adult who was a healthcare worker with PCR-confirmed SARS-CoV-2 infection or an uninfected control (not recorded which).

The chain is built from TRBV12-3 or TRBV12-4 and TRBJ2-3; D may match TRBD1 or TRBD2 (5 bases each). V was pared by 7 bases and J by 0 bases, with 17 bases between. The CDR3 covers 16 residues. The CDR3 spells CASTRRRGGSTDTQYF. DNA for the CDR3: TGTGCCAGCACCCGTCGCCGGGGCGGGAGCACAGATACGCAGTATTTT.

Many counts were recorded for this clonotype. The V gene is TRBV7-6, the J gene TRBJ2-2; unclear D gene. Looked up from germline, CDR1 is SGHVS and CDR2 is FNYEAQ. This CDR3 spans 15 amino acids. The V and J ends lost 1 base and 3 bases respectively, with 9 bases between them. The CDR3 loop is CASSLELLDTGELFF. As DNA, the CDR3 is TGTGCCAGCAGCTTAGAACTCTTGGACACCGGGGAGCTGTTTTTT.

This clonotype was observed at least ten times. V gene TRBV12-3 or TRBV12-4 combines with J gene TRBJ1-2; unclear D gene. The CDR3 loop spans 13 amino acids. V dropped 5 bases and J dropped 6 bases, with 13 bases sitting between them. The CDR3 coding sequence is TGTGCCAGCAGTCCCCCCCTCGGGGATGGCTACACCTTC. It specifies CASSPPLGDGYTF.

This clonotype was detected ten times or more. This chain joins TRBV5-6 and TRBJ2-5; D is perhaps TRBD1 (6 bases). The germline V and J ends were trimmed by 1 base and 1 base, with 14 bases remaining between them. The germline CDR1 and CDR2 sequences are SGHDT and YYEEEE. The CDR3 is 16 amino acids. The DNA of the CDR3 is TGTGCCAGCAGCTTGACCCGTAGGACAGCCCAAGAGACCCAGTACTTC. This gives the protein CASSLTRRTAQETQYF.

The sample holds a few counts of this clonotype. The rearrangement joins TRBV3-1 to TRBJ2-1; 8 positions agree with TRBD2. This CDR3 has 15 residues. Germline CDR1 LGHDT, CDR2 YNNKEL (reference sequence). The V and J ends lost 3 bases and 4 bases, in that order; junction bases with no gene match: 5. The CDR3 coding sequence is TGTGCCAGCAGCCATGGGACTAGTCAGTACAATGAGCAGTTCTTC. This translates into CASSHGTSQYNEQFF.

The V and J genes are TRBV6-2 or TRBV6-3 and TRBJ2-3; TRBD2 is a possible D gene (6 bases). Looked up from germline, CDR1 is MNHEY and CDR2 is SVGEGT. Trimming cost V 8 bases and J 5 bases, with 8 bases left between them. This CDR3 is 11 amino acids long. CDR3 nucleotides: TGTGCCAGCGGAGCGGGAGATACGCAGTATTTT. Its protein product is CASGAGDTQYF.

V is TRBV29-1 and J is TRBJ2-2; D is unresolved. In germline, CDR1 is SQVTM, CDR2 ANQGSEA. The CDR3 spans 18 residues. Trimming pared 5 bases from V and 1 base from J, leaving 23 bases between. The CDR3 loop reads CSVISSESADMNTGELFF. CDR3 in DNA: TGCAGCGTTATTTCGAGTGAGTCGGCGGATATGAACACCGGGGAGCTGTTTTTT.

The sample holds a few counts of this clonotype. The chain carries TRBV3-1 and TRBJ2-2, with a possible D match to TRBD1 (6 bases). Germline loops: CDR1 LGHDT, CDR2 YNNKEL (reference sequence). Trimming left V 5 bases short and J 3 bases short, with 13 bases between. CDR3 length: 15 amino acids. DNA for the CDR3: TGTGCCAGCAGCTGGGAAGGGGGTTACACCGGGGAGCTGTTTTTT. It specifies CASSWEGGYTGELFF.

This clonotype was seen at least ten times. The chain carries TRBV15 and TRBJ1-1; TRBD1 is a possible D gene (6 bases). The CDR3 extends over 13 amino acids. The germline V gene encodes CDR1 LNHNV and CDR2 YYDKDF (reference sequence). Trimming left V 1 base short and J 10 bases short, with 13 bases between. The CDR3 loop is CATSRVQGRRAFF. CDR3 DNA: TGTGCCACCAGCAGAGTCCAGGGGAGAAGAGCTTTCTTT.

This clonotype showed up many times. J is TRBJ2-3 and V is TRBV5-1, with D unclear. V was cut by 1 base and J by 0 bases, with 15 bases left in between. The CDR3 contains 17 residues. CDR1 and CDR2 (germline): SGHRS, YFSETQ. CDR3 in amino acids: CASSLSPRGESTDTQYF. The CDR3 DNA is TGCGCCAGCAGCTTGTCGCCTCGTGGCGAGAGCACAGATACGCAGTATTTT.

This clonotype was counted many times. This sequence joins TRBV11-2 and TRBJ1-1, with a weak D call TRBD1 (5 bases). Looked up from germline, CDR1 is SGHAT and CDR2 is FQNNGV. Trimming cost V 5 bases and J 11 bases, with 18 bases left between them. This CDR3 contains 13 residues. The chain's CDR3 is CASSAGRLGLAFF. CDR3 in DNA: TGTGCCAGCAGCGCGGGACGGCTAGGCTTGGCTTTCTTT.

This clonotype was seen repeatedly, ten times or more. This chain links TRBV11-2 with TRBJ2-7; a weak D match, TRBD1 (6 bases). This CDR3 spans 12 amino acids. V was cut by 1 base and J by 6 bases, with 7 bases left in between. Germline V gene lookup returns CDR1 SGHAT and CDR2 FQNNGV. CDR3 nucleotides: TGTGCCAGCAGCTTAGCCAGGGGCGAGCAGTACTTC. Amino acids: CASSLARGEQYF.

This clonotype showed up many times. The genes are TRBV19 and TRBJ2-7; TRBD1 agrees at 7 bases. Germline V gives CDR1 LNHDA, CDR2 SQIVND (reference sequence). V was clipped by 3 bases and J by 3 bases; unmatched bases: 2. There are 13 residues in the CDR3. Here the CDR3 DNA reads TGTGCCAGTAGTATGGCAGGGGGCTACGAGCAGTACTTC. Amino acids: CASSMAGGYEQYF.

Only a few counts were recorded for this clonotype. The DNA for the CDR3 is TGTGCCTGGAGTGTCCCGGGGGCCGCCGGGGGAGATCGGGAAAAACTGTTTTTT. It codes for CAWSVPGAAGGDREKLFF. This chain uses TRBV30 with TRBJ1-4; D is perhaps TRBD1 (6 bases). The ends were cut back, 0 bases at V and 8 bases at J, with 25 bases in the middle. CDR3 length equals 18 residues. The germline gives CDR1 GTSNPN, CDR2 SVGIG (reference sequence).

The rearrangement links TRBV2 to TRBJ1-1, with unresolved D. V lost 6 bases, J lost 3 bases, and 11 bases lay in between. The germline V gene encodes CDR1 SNHLY and CDR2 FYNNEI. The CDR3 totals 13 residues. In nucleotides, the CDR3 is TGTGCCAGCAGACTAGACCGGGACACTGAAGCTTTCTTT. Amino acid sequence: CASRLDRDTEAFF.

This clonotype was detected a few times. This chain joins TRBV7-2 and TRBJ2-3; 11 bases align to TRBD2. Per the germline V gene, CDR1 is SGHTA and CDR2 is FQGNSA. The CDR3 extends over 15 amino acids. The junction had 0 bases not matched to a gene; V was cut back by 4 bases and J by 0 bases. The CDR3 nucleotides read TGTGCCAGCAGCTCTAGCGGGAGGAGCACAGATACGCAGTATTTT. Translation: CASSSSGRSTDTQYF. Using reference TRBV7-2 and TRBJ2-3 for the parts outside the CDR3, the full variable domain is GAGVSQSPSNKVTEKGKDVELRCDPISGHTALYWYRQSLGQGLEFLIYFQGNSAPDKSGLPSDRFSAERTGGSVSTLTIQRTQQEDSAVYLCASSSSGRSTDTQYFGPGTRLTVL.

This clonotype was counted only a few times. A junction boundary mismatches the germline segment, possibly from a read error. The chain has TRBV7-7 and TRBJ2-5, with D perhaps given as TRBD1 or TRBD2 (5 bases each). The germline CDR1 and CDR2 sequences are SSHAT and FNYEAQ (reference sequence). The CDR3 has 14 amino acids. This CDR3 is CASSLVGREQTQYF. CDR3 in DNA: TGTGCTAGCAGCTTAGTAGGCAGGGAGCAGACCCAGTACTTC. Full variable domain (outside the CDR3, taken from reference TRBV7-7 and TRBJ2-5): GAGVSQSPRYKVTKRGQDVTLRCDPISSHATLYWYQQALGQGPEFLTYFNYEAQPDKSGLPSDRFSAERPEGSISTLTIQRTEQRDSAMYRCASSLVGREQTQYFGPGTRLLVL.

This clonotype occurred many times. This rearrangement joins TRBV9 to TRBJ2-7; 10 bases match TRBD2. This CDR3 is built from 16 residues. Germline V lookup: CDR1 SGDLS, CDR2 YYNGEE. V shed 0 bases and J 0 bases; nucleotides not matched to a gene: 3. The CDR3 region is CASSVVASGSSYEQYF. The CDR3 DNA is TGTGCCAGCAGCGTAGTCGCTAGCGGGAGCTCCTACGAGCAGTACTTC.

The rearrangement links TRBV7-3 to TRBJ2-2; D is uncertain. Trimming removed 5 bases from V and 7 bases from J, with 17 bases in between. In germline, CDR1 is SGHTA, CDR2 FQGTGA. This CDR3 spans 15 amino acids. The chain's CDR3 is CASSPAGRVGGELFF. The CDR3 bases are TGTGCCAGCAGCCCTGCCGGCCGGGTGGGCGGGGAGCTGTTTTTT.

This clonotype has more than one count but fewer than ten. The chain uses TRBV6-2 or TRBV6-3 and TRBJ2-6; 8 bases are a match to TRBD1. The CDR3 spans 15 residues. Germline CDR1 reads MNHEY; CDR2 reads SVGEGT. Germline trimming cut 5 bases from V and 3 bases from J; bases unmatched to any gene: 3. CDR3 loop: CASSPRGRGANVLTF. The CDR3 region has the DNA TGTGCCAGCAGTCCCAGGGGGCGTGGGGCCAACGTCCTGACTTTC.

Ten or more counts support this clonotype. V gene TRBV2 combines with J gene TRBJ2-2; D is possibly TRBD1 (5 bases). V dropped 7 bases and J dropped 2 bases, with 11 bases sitting between them. The CDR3 spans 14 residues. Germline V lookup: CDR1 SNHLY, CDR2 FYNNEI. The CDR3 nucleotides read TGTGCCAGCATGGGCAGGGAAAACACCGGGGAGCTGTTTTTT. The encoded protein is CASMGRENTGELFF.

This clonotype was seen repeatedly, ten times or more. J is TRBJ1-1 and V is TRBV29-1; TRBD1 aligns across 9 bases. Germline V CDR1 and CDR2: SQVTM, ANQGSEA. V gave up 8 bases and J gave up 3 bases; unmatched junction bases: 4. The CDR3 length is 12 residues. The CDR3 reads CSLRTGDTEAFF. CDR3 DNA sequence: TGCAGCCTACGGACAGGGGACACTGAAGCTTTCTTT.

The chain combines TRBV4-1 with TRBJ1-2, with 7 bases matching TRBD1. Per the germline V gene, CDR1 is MGHRA and CDR2 is YSYEKL. V shed 6 bases and J 6 bases; nucleotides not matched to a gene: 10. This CDR3 has 14 residues. In DNA form, the CDR3 reads TGCGCCAGCAGGCAACCGGGACAGCGAGATGGCTACACCTTC. This sequence encodes CASRQPGQRDGYTF.

This clonotype was seen only a few times. The CDR3 nucleotides are TGCAGTGCTAGAGATCCGTGGGGGGCTGGCACAGATACGCAGTATTTT. Protein sequence: CSARDPWGAGTDTQYF. The chain couples TRBV20-1 to TRBJ2-3; D may be TRBD1 or TRBD2 (6 bases each). The CDR3 is made up of 16 amino acids. V was shortened by 0 bases and J by 1 base, with 14 bases between the two germline ends. Germline-derived CDR1 and CDR2 are DFQATT and SNEGSKA (reference sequence).

This clonotype turned up a few times. The chain couples TRBV11-2 to TRBJ2-3; TRBD2 aligns across 9 bases. After removal of 4 bases from V and 1 base from J, the junction contained 9 bases not matched to a gene. The CDR3 covers 17 residues. CDR1 and CDR2 from the germline V gene are SGHAT and FQNNGV. The CDR3 coding sequence is TGTGCCAGCAGCTACGGGGGCGGGAGGGCCGGCACAGATACGCAGTATTTT. This codes for CASSYGGGRAGTDTQYF.

This clonotype was seen more than once but under ten times. The rearrangement uses TRBV29-1 and TRBJ2-2; TRBD1 matches at 8 bases. The V gene end was trimmed by 1 base and the J gene end by 4 bases; junction bases not matched to a gene: 5. Germline CDR1 SQVTM, CDR2 ANQGSEA. The CDR3 spans 15 residues. CDR3 nucleotide sequence: TGCAGCGTTGAAGGGCAGGGGGCGAGCACCGGGGAGCTGTTTTTT. As protein: CSVEGQGASTGELFF.

This clonotype was detected ten times or more. The genes are TRBV5-1 and TRBJ1-2, with D perhaps matching TRBD1 (5 bases). The CDR3 contains 17 residues. Trimming removed 2 bases at V and 0 bases at J, with 17 bases between. Germline lookup yields CDR1 SGHRS and CDR2 YFSETQ. CDR3: CASSFGAVNGANYGYTF. For the CDR3, the DNA is TGCGCCAGCAGCTTCGGGGCGGTCAACGGGGCTAACTATGGCTACACCTTC.